The clone carrying this TCR beta chain was seen more than once but under ten times. Assay used: immunoSEQ multiplex PCR; TCRdb lists only in-frame clones, some missing. The table includes about 170,000 clones, approximately 90% detected once. The Seattle patients joined while their infection was active and were tracked longitudinally afterward. This specimen comes from a study of blood T cell repertoires in COVID-19. The wider study: COVID-19 samples collected from the United States, Italy and Spain covered acute and convalescent phases. PBMCs, B-cell-depleted T cells, or T cells were the source of the cDNA or gDNA that made up the material.

The sequencing sample was made of peripheral blood. This clonotype originated in a young man with COVID-19, enrolled during active disease.

The chain's CDR3 is CASSYKGAHGNTIYF. CDR3 coding DNA: TGTGCCAGCAGTTACAAGGGGGCACATGGAAACACCATATATTTT. This chain uses TRBV6-5 with TRBJ1-3, with 7 bases aligning to TRBD1. There are 15 residues in the CDR3. Germline CDR1 MNHEY, CDR2 SVGAGI. V was pared by 2 bases and J by 3 bases, with 4 bases of the junction left unmatched.